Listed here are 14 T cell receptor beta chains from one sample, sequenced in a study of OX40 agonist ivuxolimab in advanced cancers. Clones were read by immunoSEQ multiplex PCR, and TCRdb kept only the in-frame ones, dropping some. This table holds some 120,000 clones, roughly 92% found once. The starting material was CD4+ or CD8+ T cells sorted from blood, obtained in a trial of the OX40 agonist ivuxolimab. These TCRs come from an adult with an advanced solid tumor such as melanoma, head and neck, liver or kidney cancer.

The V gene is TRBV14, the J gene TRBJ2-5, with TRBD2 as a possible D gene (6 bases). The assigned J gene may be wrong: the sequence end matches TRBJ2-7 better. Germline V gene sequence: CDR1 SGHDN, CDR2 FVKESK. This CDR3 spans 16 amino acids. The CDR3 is CASSLAPGLGSYEQYF. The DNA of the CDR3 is TGTGCCAGCAGCCTTGCGCCGGGACTCGGGTCCTACGAGCAGTACTTC.

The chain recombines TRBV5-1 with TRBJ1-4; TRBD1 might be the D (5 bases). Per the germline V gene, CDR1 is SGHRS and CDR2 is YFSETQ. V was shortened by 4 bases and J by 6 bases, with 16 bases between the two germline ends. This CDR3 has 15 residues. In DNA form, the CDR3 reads TGCGCCAGCAGCGTCCAGGGAGGGCGGGATGAAAAACTGTTTTTT. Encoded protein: CASSVQGGRDEKLFF.

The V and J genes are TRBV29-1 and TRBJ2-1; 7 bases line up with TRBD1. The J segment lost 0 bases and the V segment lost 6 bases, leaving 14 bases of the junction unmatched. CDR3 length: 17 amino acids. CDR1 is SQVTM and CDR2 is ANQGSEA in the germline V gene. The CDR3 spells CSVRATTGAVSYNEQFF. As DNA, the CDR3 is TGCAGCGTCCGAGCCACAACAGGGGCGGTCTCCTACAATGAGCAGTTCTTC.

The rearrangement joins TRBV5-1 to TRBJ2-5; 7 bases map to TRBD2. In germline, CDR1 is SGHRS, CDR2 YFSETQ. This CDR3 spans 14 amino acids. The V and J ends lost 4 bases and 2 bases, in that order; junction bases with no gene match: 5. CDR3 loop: CASSLLAAQETQYF. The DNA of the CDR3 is TGCGCCAGCAGCCTCCTAGCGGCTCAAGAGACCCAGTACTTC.

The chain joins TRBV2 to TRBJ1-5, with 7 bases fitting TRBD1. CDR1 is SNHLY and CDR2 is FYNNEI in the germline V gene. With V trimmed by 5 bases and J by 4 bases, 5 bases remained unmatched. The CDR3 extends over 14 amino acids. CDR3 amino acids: CASSPGQLNQPQHF. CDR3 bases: TGTGCCAGCAGTCCGGGACAGCTAAATCAGCCCCAGCATTTT. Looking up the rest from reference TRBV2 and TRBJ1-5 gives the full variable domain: EPEVTQTPSHQVTQMGQEVILRCVPISNHLYFYWYRQILGQKVEFLVSFYNNEISEKSEIFDDQFSVERPDGSNFTLKIRSTKLEDSAMYFCASSPGQLNQPQHFGDGTRLSIL.

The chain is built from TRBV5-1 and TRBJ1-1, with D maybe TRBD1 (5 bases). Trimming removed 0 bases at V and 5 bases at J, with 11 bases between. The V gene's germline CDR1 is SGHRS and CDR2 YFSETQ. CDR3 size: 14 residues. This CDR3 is CASSLEFQGTEAFF. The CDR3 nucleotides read TGCGCCAGCAGCTTGGAATTTCAGGGAACTGAAGCTTTCTTT.

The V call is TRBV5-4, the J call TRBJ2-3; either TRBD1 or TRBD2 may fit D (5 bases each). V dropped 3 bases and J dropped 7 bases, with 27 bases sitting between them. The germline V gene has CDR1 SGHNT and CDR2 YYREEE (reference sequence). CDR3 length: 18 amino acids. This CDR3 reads CASSSIGRVGTQSNTQYF. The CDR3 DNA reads TGTGCCAGCAGCTCCATAGGCAGGGTGGGGACCCAGTCCAATACGCAGTATTTT. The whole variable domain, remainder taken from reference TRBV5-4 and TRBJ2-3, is ETGVTQSPTHLIKTRGQQVTLRCSSQSGHNTVSWYQQALGQGPQFIFQYYREEENGRGNFPPRFSGLQFPNYSSELNVNALELDDSALYLCASSSIGRVGTQSNTQYFGPGTRLTVL.

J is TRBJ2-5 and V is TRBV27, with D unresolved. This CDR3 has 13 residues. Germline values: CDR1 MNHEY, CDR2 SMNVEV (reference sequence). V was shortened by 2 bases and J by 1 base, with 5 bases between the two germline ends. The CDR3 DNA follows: TGTGCCAGCAGTTTAAGCCTCCAAGAGACCCAGTACTTC. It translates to CASSLSLQETQYF.

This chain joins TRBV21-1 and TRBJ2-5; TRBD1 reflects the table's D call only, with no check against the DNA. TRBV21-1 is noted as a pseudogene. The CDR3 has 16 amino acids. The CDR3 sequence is CASSLNGTGKEETQYF. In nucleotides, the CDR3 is TGTGCCAGCAGCCTCAACGGGACAGGGAAGGAAGAGACCCAGTACTTC.

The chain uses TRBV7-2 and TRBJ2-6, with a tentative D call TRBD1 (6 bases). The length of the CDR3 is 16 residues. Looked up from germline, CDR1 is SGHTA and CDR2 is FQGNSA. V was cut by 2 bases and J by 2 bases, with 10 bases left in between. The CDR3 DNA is TGTGCCAGCAGCTTATCCGCAGGGGCTGGGGCCAACGTCCTGACTTTC. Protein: CASSLSAGAGANVLTF. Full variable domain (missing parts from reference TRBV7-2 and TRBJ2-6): GAGVSQSPSNKVTEKGKDVELRCDPISGHTALYWYRQSLGQGLEFLIYFQGNSAPDKSGLPSDRFSAERTGGSVSTLTIQRTQQEDSAVYLCASSLSAGAGANVLTFGAGSRLTVL.

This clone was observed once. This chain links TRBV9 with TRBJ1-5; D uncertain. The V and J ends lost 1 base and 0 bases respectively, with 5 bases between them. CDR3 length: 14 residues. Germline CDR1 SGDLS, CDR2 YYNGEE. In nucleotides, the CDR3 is TGTGCCAGCAGCGTACAGGATAGCAATCAGCCCCAGCATTTT. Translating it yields CASSVQDSNQPQHF.

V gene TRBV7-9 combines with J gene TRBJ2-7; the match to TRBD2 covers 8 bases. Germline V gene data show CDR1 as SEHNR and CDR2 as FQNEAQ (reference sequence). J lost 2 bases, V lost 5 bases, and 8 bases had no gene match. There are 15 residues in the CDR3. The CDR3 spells CASSPPGREAYEQYF. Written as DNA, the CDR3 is TGTGCCAGCAGCCCACCCGGGCGGGAGGCCTACGAGCAGTACTTC.

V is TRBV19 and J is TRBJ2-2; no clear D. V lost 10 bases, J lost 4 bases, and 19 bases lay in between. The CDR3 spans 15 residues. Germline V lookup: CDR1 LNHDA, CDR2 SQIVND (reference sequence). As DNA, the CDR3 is TGTGCCACCGAGACTGGGGATTACTCCACCGGGGAGCTGTTTTTT. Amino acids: CATETGDYSTGELFF.

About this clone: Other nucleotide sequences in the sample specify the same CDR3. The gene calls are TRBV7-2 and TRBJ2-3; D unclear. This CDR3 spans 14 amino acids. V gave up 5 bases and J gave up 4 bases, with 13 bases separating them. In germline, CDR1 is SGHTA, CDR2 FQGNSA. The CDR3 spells CASSALPSADTQYF. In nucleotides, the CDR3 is TGTGCCAGCAGCGCCCTTCCCAGCGCAGATACGCAGTATTTT.